These 30 T cell receptor beta chains were sequenced from one sample in a study of blood T cell repertoires in COVID-19. Sequencing used immunoSEQ multiplex PCR; TCRdb keeps in-frame clones, though not all of them. The profile shows roughly 240,000 clones, around nine tenths of them singletons. Sequencing was carried out using peripheral blood. The receptors originated from a woman between 55 and 75 years old who had recovered from COVID-19.

The chain employs TRBV28 and TRBJ2-1; 13 bases are shared with TRBD2. With V trimmed by 7 bases and J by 4 bases, 4 bases remained unmatched. Germline V gives CDR1 MDHEN, CDR2 SYDVKM. This CDR3 is built from 15 residues. CDR3 in amino acids: CASMTSGGPYNEQFF. The CDR3 DNA reads TGTGCCAGCATGACTAGCGGGGGGCCTTACAATGAGCAGTTCTTC.

This clone was seen once. V gene TRBV27 combines with J gene TRBJ1-1; 7 nucleotides agree with TRBD1. From germline, CDR1 is MNHEY and CDR2 SMNVEV (reference sequence). This CDR3 is 13 amino acids long. The V and J ends lost 5 bases and 5 bases, in that order; junction bases with no gene match: 5. The chain's CDR3 is CASSLTGLTEAFF. The CDR3 DNA is TGTGCCAGCAGTCTGACAGGGTTGACTGAAGCTTTCTTT.

This clone has just one count. A junction end diverges from the germline sequence, so it may reflect a read error. This chain joins TRBV15 and TRBJ1-3; 7 bases are a match to TRBD1. From germline, CDR1 is LNHNV and CDR2 YYDKDF (reference sequence). This CDR3 contains 14 residues. The CDR3 protein is CATSRDRTGLSVLF. CDR3 DNA: TGTGCCACCAGCAGAGATCGGACAGGCTTGTCGGTACTTTTT.

The V and J genes are TRBV5-4 and TRBJ2-7, with D possibly matching TRBD1 (5 bases). Germline-derived CDR1 and CDR2 are SGHNT and YYREEE (reference sequence). The CDR3 loop spans 16 amino acids. V was shortened by 0 bases and J by 0 bases, with 13 bases between the two germline ends. The CDR3 spells CASSLAGRAGSYEQYF. CDR3 bases: TGTGCCAGCAGCTTGGCCGGCAGGGCTGGCTCCTACGAGCAGTACTTC. Full variable domain (missing parts from reference TRBV5-4 and TRBJ2-7): ETGVTQSPTHLIKTRGQQVTLRCSSQSGHNTVSWYQQALGQGPQFIFQYYREEENGRGNFPPRFSGLQFPNYSSELNVNALELDDSALYLCASSLAGRAGSYEQYFGPGTRLTVT.

V gene TRBV9 combines with J gene TRBJ2-3; perhaps TRBD1 as D (6 bases). Germline assignment: CDR1 SGDLS and CDR2 YYNGEE. There are 14 residues in the CDR3. V lost 4 bases and J lost 9, with 18 bases in between. CDR3 region: CASSPKPHRATQYF. The DNA of the CDR3 is TGTGCCAGCAGCCCGAAACCCCACAGGGCAACGCAGTATTTT. The full variable domain, rest sourced from reference TRBV9 and TRBJ2-3, is DSGVTQTPKHLITATGQRVTLRCSPRSGDLSVYWYQQSLDQGLQFLIQYYNGEERAKGNILERFSAQQFPDLHSELNLSSLELGDSALYFCASSPKPHRATQYFGPGTRLTVL.

The rearrangement uses TRBV9 and TRBJ1-1; no definite D call. CDR1 SGDLS and CDR2 YYNGEE come from the germline V gene. The V end was cut by 2 bases, the J end by 1 base, with 12 bases between. This CDR3 has 15 amino acids. The CDR3 spells CASSVGRTTNTEAFF. The CDR3 DNA follows: TGTGCCAGCAGCGTTGGCCGAACAACGAACACTGAAGCTTTCTTT. Based on the CDR3 plus reference TRBV9 and TRBJ1-1, the full variable domain is DSGVTQTPKHLITATGQRVTLRCSPRSGDLSVYWYQQSLDQGLQFLIQYYNGEERAKGNILERFSAQQFPDLHSELNLSSLELGDSALYFCASSVGRTTNTEAFFGQGTRLTVV.

The rearrangement joins TRBV7-6 to TRBJ1-1; D possibly corresponds to TRBD1 (6 bases). The CDR3 is made up of 17 amino acids. The ends were cut back, 3 bases at V and 1 base at J, with 18 bases in the middle. Per germline, CDR1 SGHVS and CDR2 FNYEAQ. CDR3 in DNA: TGTGCCAGCAGCTTTACAGCACCGGGACACCAGAACACTGAAGCTTTCTTT. Translation: CASSFTAPGHQNTEAFF.

Here the CDR3 reads CATSRGGKNYGYTF. The CDR3 DNA is TGTGCCACCAGCAGGGGGGGGAAAAACTATGGCTACACCTTC. The chain combines TRBV15 with TRBJ1-2; tentatively, D is TRBD1 (5 bases). The CDR3 covers 14 residues. In germline, CDR1 is LNHNV, CDR2 YYDKDF (reference sequence). V gave up 3 bases and J gave up 2 bases, with 10 bases separating them.

The chain carries TRBV9 and TRBJ2-2, with 8 bases aligning to TRBD1. The junction had 17 bases not matched to a gene; V was cut back by 7 bases and J by 3 bases. The V gene's germline CDR1 is SGDLS and CDR2 YYNGEE. This CDR3 is 18 amino acids long. Written as DNA, the CDR3 is TGTGCCAGCTGGGACAGGTCCACCCTTGGGGCCCACACCGGGGAGCTGTTTTTT. It specifies CASWDRSTLGAHTGELFF. Supplemented by reference TRBV9 and TRBJ2-2, the full variable domain reads DSGVTQTPKHLITATGQRVTLRCSPRSGDLSVYWYQQSLDQGLQFLIQYYNGEERAKGNILERFSAQQFPDLHSELNLSSLELGDSALYFCASWDRSTLGAHTGELFFGEGSRLTVL.

V is TRBV7-9 and J is TRBJ1-5, with D possibly TRBD1 on 6 matching bases. V gave up 5 bases and J gave up 1 base, with 15 bases separating them. The germline CDR1 and CDR2 sequences are SEHNR and FQNEAQ (reference sequence). The CDR3 runs 16 residues. The CDR3: CASSLSGTPSNQPQHF. CDR3 in DNA: TGTGCCAGCAGCCTTTCCGGGACACCAAGCAATCAGCCCCAGCATTTT.

The chain has TRBV10-3 and TRBJ1-1, with D perhaps matching TRBD1 (5 bases). Trimming stripped 0 bases from V and 1 base from J, with 9 bases between. The germline CDR1 and CDR2 sequences are ENHRY and SYGVKD. This CDR3 spans 15 amino acids. CDR3 nucleotide sequence: TGTGCCATCAGTGAGTCAGGAGGGGAGAACACTGAAGCTTTCTTT. This codes for CAISESGGENTEAFF.

The genes are TRBV9 and TRBJ1-2; unclear D gene. Per the germline V gene, CDR1 is SGDLS and CDR2 is YYNGEE. The CDR3 sequence is 13 residues long. V lost 4 bases, J lost 6 bases, and 13 bases lay in between. CDR3 residues: CASSTFTGDGYTF. The CDR3 DNA sequence: TGTGCCAGCAGCACCTTTACCGGGGATGGCTACACCTTC. Variable domain in full (rest from reference TRBV9 and TRBJ1-2): DSGVTQTPKHLITATGQRVTLRCSPRSGDLSVYWYQQSLDQGLQFLIQYYNGEERAKGNILERFSAQQFPDLHSELNLSSLELGDSALYFCASSTFTGDGYTFGSGTRLTVV.

The V and J genes are TRBV3-1 (or the pseudogene TRBV3-2) and TRBJ1-3; no firm D call. The germline V and J ends were trimmed by 0 bases and 1 base, with 10 bases remaining between them. This CDR3 contains 16 residues. In germline, CDR1 is LGHDT, CDR2 YNNKEL (reference sequence). The CDR3 protein is CASSQEIGGSGNTIYF. In DNA, the CDR3 is TGTGCCAGCAGCCAAGAGATAGGAGGGTCTGGAAACACCATATATTTT.

The chain combines TRBV10-3 with TRBJ1-2, with 10 positions matching TRBD1. This CDR3 comprises 15 residues. V was pared by 0 bases and J by 8 bases, with 6 bases of the junction left unmatched. Per germline, CDR1 ENHRY and CDR2 SYGVKD. The CDR3 sequence is CAISESGTGAEGYTF. As DNA, the CDR3 is TGTGCCATCAGTGAGTCGGGGACAGGGGCGGAGGGCTACACCTTC.

The chain carries TRBV5-5 and TRBJ1-5, with 9 bases lining up with TRBD1. Germline V gene sequence: CDR1 SGHKS, CDR2 YYEKEE (reference sequence). The CDR3 sequence is 15 residues long. V dropped 1 base and J dropped 6; count of bases not matched to a gene: 5. CDR3: CASSLNRGQGQPQHF. The DNA of the CDR3 is TGTGCCAGCAGCTTGAACAGGGGGCAAGGTCAGCCCCAGCATTTT.

This clone was observed a few times. The gene calls are TRBV7-9 and TRBJ1-2, with 12 bases aligning to TRBD1. Unmatched junction bases numbered 12, after V lost 3 bases and J lost 4 bases. From germline, CDR1 is SEHNR and CDR2 FQNEAQ (reference sequence). CDR3 size: 18 residues. For the CDR3, the DNA is TGTGCCAGCAGCTTTAGCGGGACAGGGGGCTTACTTTCCTATGGCTACACCTTC. Translating gives CASSFSGTGGLLSYGYTF.

This rearrangement joins TRBV3-1 (or the pseudogene TRBV3-2) to TRBJ2-2; 9 bases align to TRBD2. Germline V lookup: CDR1 LGHDT, CDR2 YNNKEL (reference sequence). CDR3 size: 15 residues. V was pared by 4 bases and J by 5 bases, with 5 bases of the junction left unmatched. In DNA form, the CDR3 reads TGTGCCAGCAGCCCCGGACTAGCGACGACCGGGGAGCTGTTTTTT. Encoded protein: CASSPGLATTGELFF.

The V call is TRBV27, the J call TRBJ2-3, with 7 bases identical to TRBD1. The CDR3 has 14 residues. The V segment lost 8 bases and the J segment 2 bases; nucleotides outside the gene matches: 7. The germline V gene encodes CDR1 MNHEY and CDR2 SMNVEV (reference sequence). CDR3: CASRRDSNTDTQYF. The DNA of the CDR3 is TGTGCCAGCCGACGGGACAGTAACACAGATACGCAGTATTTT.

The chain has TRBV19 and TRBJ2-2; 10 bases match TRBD2. The CDR3 is 15 residues long. The ends lost 4 bases at V and 4 bases at J; junction bases unmatched: 3. CDR1 is LNHDA and CDR2 is SQIVND in the germline V gene (reference sequence). The CDR3 here is CASSTKRGGTGELFF. The DNA for the CDR3 is TGTGCCAGTAGTACCAAGCGGGGGGGCACCGGGGAGCTGTTTTTT. Full variable domain (remainder filled in from reference TRBV19 and TRBJ2-2): DGGITQSPKYLFRKEGQNVTLSCEQNLNHDAMYWYRQDPGQGLRLIYYSQIVNDFQKGDIAEGYSVSREKKESFPLTVTSAQKNPTAFYLCASSTKRGGTGELFFGEGSRLTVL.

This chain joins TRBV2 and TRBJ1-1, with 8 bases fitting TRBD1. Germline V CDR1 and CDR2: SNHLY, FYNNEI. V trimming: 10 bases; J trimming: 1 base; junction bases outside the gene matches: 11. The CDR3 contains 15 residues. The CDR3 region has the DNA TGTGCCAACAACCACAGGGGGAGCAGGAACACTGAAGCTTTCTTT. Protein product: CANNHRGSRNTEAFF. Using reference TRBV2 and TRBJ1-1 for the parts outside the CDR3, the full variable domain is EPEVTQTPSHQVTQMGQEVILRCVPISNHLYFYWYRQILGQKVEFLVSFYNNEISEKSEIFDDQFSVERPDGSNFTLKIRSTKLEDSAMYFCANNHRGSRNTEAFFGQGTRLTVV.

This clone was recorded at least ten times. The rearrangement joins TRBV4-3 to TRBJ2-5; D is unresolved. The V end was cut by 0 bases, the J end by 1 base, with 12 bases between. The CDR3 consists of 16 residues. CDR1 and CDR2 (germline): LGHNA, YSLEER. CDR3 nucleotides: TGCGCCAGCAGCCAAGATCCTGAGGTGAGCCAAGAGACCCAGTACTTC. It encodes CASSQDPEVSQETQYF.

J is TRBJ1-2 and V is TRBV24-1; D call uncertain. The CDR3 consists of 13 residues. The ends were cut back, 3 bases at V and 8 bases at J, with 12 bases in the middle. Germline values: CDR1 KGHDR, CDR2 SFDVKD. Here the CDR3 reads CATSDPRGYGYTF. The CDR3, as DNA: TGTGCCACCAGTGATCCACGAGGATACGGCTACACCTTC.

The chain recombines TRBV2 with TRBJ1-5, with 10 positions matching TRBD1. The V and J ends lost 4 bases and 5 bases, in that order; junction bases with no gene match: 2. The CDR3 extends over 14 amino acids. The germline V gene has CDR1 SNHLY and CDR2 FYNNEI. DNA of the CDR3: TGTGCCAGCAGTGGGGACAGGGGCCATCAGCCCCAGCATTTT. As protein: CASSGDRGHQPQHF.

This clone turned up a few times. The rearrangement joins TRBV19 to TRBJ1-3; TRBD1 is a possible D gene (5 bases). Germline assignment: CDR1 LNHDA and CDR2 SQIVND (reference sequence). This CDR3 has 17 amino acids. Trimming pared 7 bases from V and 0 bases from J, leaving 19 bases between. The DNA for the CDR3 is TGTGCCAGTAAGAATTTGGGGGGACGGAACTCTGGAAACACCATATATTTT. Its translation is CASKNLGGRNSGNTIYF.

This clone was recorded a few times. The rearrangement uses TRBV5-1 and TRBJ2-5; possible D gene TRBD2, 5 bases. Germline CDR1 SGHRS, CDR2 YFSETQ. The CDR3 sequence is 14 residues long. The V end was cut by 1 base, the J end by 2 bases, with 9 bases between. CDR3 protein: CASSLLTGQETQYF. Written as DNA, the CDR3 is TGCGCCAGCAGCTTGCTAACGGGACAAGAGACCCAGTACTTC.

J is TRBJ2-7 and V is TRBV7-2; a possible D gene is TRBD1 (5 bases). Germline CDR1 reads SGHTA; CDR2 reads FQGNSA. The V gene lost 2 bases and the J gene lost 6 bases, with 8 bases spanning the gap. The CDR3 is 12 residues long. CDR3 sequence reads: CASSLSGIEQYF. CDR3 DNA sequence: TGTGCCAGCAGCTTATCAGGGATCGAGCAGTACTTC. The full variable domain, in which reference TRBV7-2 and TRBJ2-7 provide the parts outside the CDR3, is GAGVSQSPSNKVTEKGKDVELRCDPISGHTALYWYRQSLGQGLEFLIYFQGNSAPDKSGLPSDRFSAERTGGSVSTLTIQRTQQEDSAVYLCASSLSGIEQYFGPGTRLTVT.

V usage is TRBV7-3 and J usage is TRBJ1-6, with TRBD1 matching over 8 bases. With V trimmed by 5 bases and J by 9 bases, 9 bases remained unmatched. CDR3 length: 15 residues. CDR1 and CDR2 (germline): SGHTA, FQGTGA. The CDR3 here is CASSPQGQVSSPLHF. CDR3 nucleotide sequence: TGTGCCAGCAGCCCCCAGGGACAGGTGAGTTCACCCCTCCACTTT. Drawing the rest from reference TRBV7-3 and TRBJ1-6, the complete variable domain is GAGVSQTPSNKVTEKGKYVELRCDPISGHTALYWYRQSLGQGPEFLIYFQGTGAADDSGLPNDRFFAVRPEGSVSTLKIQRTERGDSAVYLCASSPQGQVSSPLHFGNGTRLTVT.

CDR3 sequence reads: CASSVGLGAGQETQYF. The CDR3 nucleotides are TGTGCCAGCAGCGTAGGTTTAGGGGCAGGCCAAGAGACCCAGTACTTC. The chain couples TRBV9 to TRBJ2-5; possibly TRBD1 for D (5 bases). Germline assignment: CDR1 SGDLS and CDR2 YYNGEE. V lost 0 bases to trimming and J lost 1 base, with 13 bases between them. The CDR3 extends over 16 amino acids.

The chain couples TRBV3-1 (or the pseudogene TRBV3-2) to TRBJ2-5; no reliable D call. Germline CDR1 and CDR2: LGHDT and YNNKEL (reference sequence). The CDR3 has 11 amino acids. V gave up 6 bases and J gave up 5 bases, with 7 bases separating them. The CDR3 sequence: CASRGRETQYF. The CDR3 DNA reads TGTGCCAGCAGGGGCCGCGAGACCCAGTACTTC.

The V and J genes are TRBV29-1 and TRBJ2-7, with D possibly being TRBD1 (5 bases). The CDR3 totals 13 residues. V lost 4 bases and J lost 0, with 10 bases in between. Germline V gene data show CDR1 as SQVTM and CDR2 as ANQGSEA. Here the CDR3 DNA reads TGCAGCGTTGGAAGGACAAGCTCCTACGAGCAGTACTTC. Residues: CSVGRTSSYEQYF.